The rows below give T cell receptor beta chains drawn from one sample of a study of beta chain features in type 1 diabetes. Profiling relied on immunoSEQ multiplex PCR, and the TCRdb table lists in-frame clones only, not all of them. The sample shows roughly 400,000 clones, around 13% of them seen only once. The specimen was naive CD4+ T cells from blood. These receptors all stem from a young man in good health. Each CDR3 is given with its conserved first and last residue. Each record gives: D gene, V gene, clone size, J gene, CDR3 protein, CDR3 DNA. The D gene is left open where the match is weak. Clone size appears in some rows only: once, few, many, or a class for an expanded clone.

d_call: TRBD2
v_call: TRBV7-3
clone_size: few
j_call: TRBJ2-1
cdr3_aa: CASSSLPGLGANEQFF
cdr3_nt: TGTGCCAGCAGCTCCCTTCCGGGACTAGGGGCCAATGAGCAGTTCTTC

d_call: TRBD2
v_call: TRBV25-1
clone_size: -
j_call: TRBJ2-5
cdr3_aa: CASSELAGAGGTQYF
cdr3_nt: TGTGCCAGCAGTGAACTAGCGGGGGCCGGGGGGACCCAGTACTTC

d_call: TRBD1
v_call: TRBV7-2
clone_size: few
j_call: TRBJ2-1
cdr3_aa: CASSLAGTGSQFF
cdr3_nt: TGTGCCAGCAGCTTAGCTGGGACAGGGTCGCAGTTCTTC

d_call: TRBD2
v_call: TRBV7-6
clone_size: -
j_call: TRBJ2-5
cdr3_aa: CASSPALAVQETQYF
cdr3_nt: TGTGCCAGCAGCCCCGCACTAGCGGTACAAGAGACCCAGTACTTC

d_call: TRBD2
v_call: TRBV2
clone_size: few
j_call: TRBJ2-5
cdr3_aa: CASSEVGLAEGETQYF
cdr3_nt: TGTGCCAGCAGTGAAGTGGGACTAGCGGAGGGGGAGACCCAGTACTTC

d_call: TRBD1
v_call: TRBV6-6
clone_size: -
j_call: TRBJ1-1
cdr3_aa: CASSLLGTGHTEAFF
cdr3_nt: TGTGCCAGCAGCCTACTCGGGACAGGGCACACTGAAGCTTTCTTT

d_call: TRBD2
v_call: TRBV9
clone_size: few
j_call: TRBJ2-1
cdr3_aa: CASSRPGTSGRTGYNEQFF
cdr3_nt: TGTGCCAGCAGCCGTCCCGGGACTAGCGGGAGAACGGGGTACAATGAGCAGTTCTTC

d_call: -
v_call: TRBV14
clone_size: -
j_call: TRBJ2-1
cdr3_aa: CASTAGLGALNEQFF
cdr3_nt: TGTGCCAGCACCGCCGGCCTGGGGGCATTGAATGAGCAGTTCTTC

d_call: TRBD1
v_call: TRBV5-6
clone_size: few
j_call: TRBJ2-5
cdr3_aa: CASSLVQGARQETQYF
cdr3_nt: TGTGCCAGCAGCTTGGTACAGGGGGCGCGACAAGAGACCCAGTACTTC

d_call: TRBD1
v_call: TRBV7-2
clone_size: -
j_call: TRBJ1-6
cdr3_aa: CASAWTGYNSPLHF
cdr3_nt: TGTGCCAGCGCTTGGACAGGCTATAATTCACCCCTCCACTTT

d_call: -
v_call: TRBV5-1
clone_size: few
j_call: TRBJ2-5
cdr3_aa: CASSLSINIVETQYF
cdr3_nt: TGCGCCAGCAGCTTGTCCATCAATATAGTAGAGACCCAGTACTTC

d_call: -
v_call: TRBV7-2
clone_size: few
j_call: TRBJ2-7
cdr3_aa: CASSTSGAYEQYF
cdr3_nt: TGTGCCAGCAGCACATCCGGTGCCTACGAGCAGTACTTC

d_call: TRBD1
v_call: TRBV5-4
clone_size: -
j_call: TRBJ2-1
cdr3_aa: CASSLGQGRTEQFF
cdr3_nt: TGTGCCAGCAGCTTGGGACAGGGTAGGACTGAGCAGTTCTTC